These 8 T cell receptor beta chains were all obtained from the same sample, sequenced in a study of blood T cell repertoires in COVID-19. Method: immunoSEQ multiplex PCR; TCRdb's copy keeps in-frame clones and lacks some. The table has nearly 300,000 clones, about 90% seen once; the top ten hold roughly 2.9%. The sequencing sample was made of PBMCs or T cells enriched from blood (not recorded which). The origin of the receptors is a woman in her forties or fifties who had been exposed to COVID-19.

This clone has a single count. This chain uses TRBV6-4 with TRBJ2-7; tentatively, D is TRBD1 (6 bases). The CDR3 loop spans 14 amino acids. CDR1 MRHNA and CDR2 SNTAGT come from the germline V gene. Between the trimmed V and J ends, which lost 4 bases and 6 bases, there was a span of 16 bases. In nucleotides, the CDR3 is TGTGCCAGCAGTGCGACAGGTACCGCGGGCGAGCAGTACTTC. Translated, it gives CASSATGTAGEQYF.

This chain joins TRBV5-1 and TRBJ2-5; 7 bases fit TRBD1. Trimming took 6 bases from V and 2 from J; bases not matched to a gene: 7. The CDR3 totals 14 residues. Per the germline V gene, CDR1 is SGHRS and CDR2 is YFSETQ. In DNA, the CDR3 is TGCGCCAGCAACATAATGGGACAGCAAGAGACCCAGTACTTC. Translation gives CASNIMGQQETQYF. The full variable domain, its missing parts supplied by reference TRBV5-1 and TRBJ2-5, is KAGVTQTPRYLIKTRGQQVTLSCSPISGHRSVSWYQQTPGQGLQFLFEYFSETQRNKGNFPGRFSGRQFSNSRSEMNVSTLELGDSALYLCASNIMGQQETQYFGPGTRLLVL.

The V and J genes are TRBV5-1 and TRBJ1-1, with 7 positions matching TRBD1. Germline V gene lookup returns CDR1 SGHRS and CDR2 YFSETQ. The CDR3 totals 14 residues. J was trimmed by 4 bases and V by 6 bases; bases with no gene match: 9. The CDR3 loop reads CASNSGTAGTEAFF. The CDR3 DNA is TGCGCCAGCAACTCAGGGACAGCGGGCACTGAAGCTTTCTTT.

The V gene is TRBV6-4, the J gene TRBJ2-3; TRBD1 is a possible D gene (5 bases). Germline assignment: CDR1 MRHNA and CDR2 SNTAGT. V was shortened by 6 bases and J by 6 bases, with 19 bases between the two germline ends. The CDR3 sequence is 15 residues long. The CDR3 is CASSPQGRARDTQYF. The CDR3 nucleotides read TGTGCCAGCAGCCCCCAAGGCAGGGCGCGGGATACGCAGTATTTT.

This chain joins TRBV19 and TRBJ1-1; 7 nucleotides line up with TRBD1. Trimming cost V 4 bases and J 6 bases; bases outside gene matches: 14. This CDR3 is 16 amino acids long. Germline CDR1 LNHDA, CDR2 SQIVND (reference sequence). Written as DNA, the CDR3 is TGTGCCAGTAGTAAAACCTCAGGGGGAGCGGTCTCTGAAGCTTTCTTT. Translated, it gives CASSKTSGGAVSEAFF.

The chain links TRBV19 to TRBJ1-1, with 10 nucleotides matching TRBD1. After removal of 5 bases from V and 4 bases from J, the junction contained 31 bases not matched to a gene. Looked up from germline, CDR1 is LNHDA and CDR2 is SQIVND (reference sequence). The CDR3 spans 23 residues. CDR3 region: CASSRVYHVFTTGGTGVGTEAFF. In DNA form, the CDR3 reads TGTGCCAGTAGTCGAGTCTATCACGTATTTACGACCGGAGGGACAGGGGTTGGCACTGAAGCTTTCTTT. Full variable domain (rest looked up from reference TRBV19 and TRBJ1-1): DGGITQSPKYLFRKEGQNVTLSCEQNLNHDAMYWYRQDPGQGLRLIYYSQIVNDFQKGDIAEGYSVSREKKESFPLTVTSAQKNPTAFYLCASSRVYHVFTTGGTGVGTEAFFGQGTRLTVV.

V usage is TRBV10-3 and J usage is TRBJ1-1; no reliable D call. Germline-derived CDR1 and CDR2 are ENHRY and SYGVKD. The V and J ends lost 2 bases and 2 bases respectively, with 15 bases between them. The CDR3 consists of 16 residues. The CDR3 nucleotides are TGTGCCATCAGTGAGCCGTCTACAGCACTCAACACTGAAGCTTTCTTT. Translating gives CAISEPSTALNTEAFF.

The chain links TRBV9 to TRBJ1-3; D is possibly TRBD1 (5 bases). Germline V gene sequence: CDR1 SGDLS, CDR2 YYNGEE. The V end was cut by 0 bases, the J end by 2 bases, with 9 bases between. This CDR3 has 15 amino acids. CDR3 coding DNA: TGTGCCAGCAGCGTAGACTGGGGGGCTGGAAACACCATATATTTT. Protein product: CASSVDWGAGNTIYF.